This TCR beta chain was retrieved from a study of response to subunit inactivated influenza vaccine (dated by TCRdb to 2017 to 2018). At the level of the whole study: To follow how T cells responded to a trivalent subunit inactivated influenza vaccine, the researchers relied on deep quantitative profiling of the T cell receptor repertoire. General conclusions and limits of the study: The authors suggested that each seasonal influenza vaccination may recruit only a limited number of new T cells.

Library preparation employed RT-PCR. The sequencing machine was an Illumina HiSeq 2500. TCRdb passed the public sequencing reads through fastp at Q25 and MiXCR, retaining productive beta sequences. One record per CDR3 amino acid sequence lists the most common genes and DNA. This sample is represented by about 650,000 distinct CDR3 sequences; 15% to 17% of them were singletons. The top ten constitute more than 9% of the sample. This clonotype was counted many times. This receptor's antigen is unknown. No clone much larger than this one lies a single base away; base qualities are absent. Reading the germline V gene (reference sequence) gives CDR1 DFQATT and CDR2 SNEGSKA. The V end loses 6 bases and the J end loses 3 bases, and a stretch of 6 bases separates them. Counted from cysteine to phenylalanine, this CDR3 has 11 amino acids. CDR3 DNA only is kept here, 33 bases in frame from base 1.

The source was PBMCs from blood, collected 11 to 12 days after vaccination. This clonotype was obtained from a man over 45 who received an inactivated influenza vaccine. Donor details come from another sample of the same person, matched by shared clones. This receptor chain uses TRBV20-1 and TRBJ2-1; a confident D gene designation cannot be given. The DNA is TGCAGTGCCCCCATCTACAATGAGCAGTTCTTC. It translates as CSAPIYNEQFF.